The 26 T cell receptor beta chains presented below share a single source sample, sequenced in a study of blood T cell repertoires in COVID-19. Libraries were prepared by immunoSEQ multiplex PCR; TCRdb keeps only in-frame clonotypes and omits some of them. The sample records hundreds of thousands of clones, 85% to 90% being singletons. Sequenced sample: peripheral blood. The receptors were sampled from a man aged 70-80 years with acute or convalescent COVID-19.

CDR3 DNA: TGTGCCTGGAACGGGAGGGGGACAGAGACCCAGTACTTC. Translated, it gives CAWNGRGTETQYF. The V gene is TRBV30, the J gene TRBJ2-5, with 8 bases identical to TRBD2. The CDR3 has 13 residues. Germline assignment: CDR1 GTSNPN and CDR2 SVGIG (reference sequence). Trimming took 4 bases from V and 4 from J; bases not matched to a gene: 5.

This rearrangement joins TRBV19 to TRBJ1-2; D may be TRBD1 (5 bases). The germline gives CDR1 LNHDA, CDR2 SQIVND (reference sequence). CDR3 length: 13 amino acids. Trimming shortened V by 3 bases and J by 8 bases, and 13 bases separated the two germline ends. The CDR3 sequence: CASSIGGVSGYTF. CDR3 coding DNA: TGTGCCAGTAGTATCGGGGGAGTCTCCGGCTACACCTTC.

The chain joins TRBV19 to TRBJ2-3; possible D gene TRBD1, 6 bases. Trimming removed 7 bases at V and 0 bases at J, with 11 bases between. Germline CDR1 is LNHDA and CDR2 is SQIVND (reference sequence). CDR3 length: 14 residues. In DNA form, the CDR3 reads TGTGCCAGTACCCCGACAGGTAGCACAGATACGCAGTATTTT. Amino acids: CASTPTGSTDTQYF.

The chain uses TRBV5-5 and TRBJ1-4; 9 nucleotides match TRBD1. CDR1 and CDR2 from the germline V gene are SGHKS and YYEKEE (reference sequence). V was pared by 3 bases and J by 3 bases, with 3 bases of the junction left unmatched. There are 15 residues in the CDR3. The CDR3 coding sequence is TGTGCCAGCAGCTGGGGACAGGGCTCTAATGAAAAACTGTTTTTT. Translating it yields CASSWGQGSNEKLFF.

About this clone: At one boundary the junction diverges from the germline segment, which might be a read error. The CDR3 here is CASSGGLKWNF. The DNA of the CDR3 is TGTGCCAGCAGTGGGGGGTTAAAATGGAACTTC. The chain couples TRBV27 to TRBJ2-7; the D gene is possibly TRBD2 (6 bases). This CDR3 contains 11 residues. Germline CDR1 and CDR2: MNHEY and SMNVEV (reference sequence).

This clone appeared a single time. This chain connects TRBV3-1 (or the pseudogene TRBV3-2) to TRBJ1-2; D is unclear. Trimming removed 0 bases at V and 4 bases at J, with 6 bases between. CDR1 LGHDT and CDR2 YNNKEL come from the germline V gene (reference sequence). The CDR3 totals 13 residues. CDR3 nucleotide sequence: TGTGCCAGCAGCCAAGACCCTCCCTATGGCTACACCTTC. Protein: CASSQDPPYGYTF.

The chain links TRBV5-4 to TRBJ2-6; TRBD1 matches 7 bases. CDR1 and CDR2 from the germline V gene are SGHNT and YYREEE (reference sequence). The V gene end was trimmed by 2 bases and the J gene end by 0 bases; junction bases not matched to a gene: 5. The CDR3 is 17 residues long. CDR3 in DNA: TGTGCCAGCAGCTTCCGGGACAGCTACTCTGGGGCCAACGTCCTGACTTTC. Protein product: CASSFRDSYSGANVLTF.

This clone was counted once. This chain links TRBV27 with TRBJ2-7, with 10 positions matching TRBD1. Trimming took 5 bases from V and 4 from J; bases not matched to a gene: 2. The CDR3 is 13 amino acids. Germline assignment: CDR1 MNHEY and CDR2 SMNVEV (reference sequence). CDR3 sequence: CASSGTGAYEQYF. The DNA of the CDR3 is TGTGCCAGCAGTGGGACAGGGGCTTACGAGCAGTACTTC.

The rearrangement links TRBV7-2 to TRBJ2-3; D is ambiguous. The germline gives CDR1 SGHTA, CDR2 FQGNSA. The V end was cut by 5 bases, the J end by 7 bases, with 19 bases between. The CDR3 consists of 15 residues. The CDR3 loop reads CASSPTWARTNTQYF. CDR3 nucleotides: TGTGCCAGCAGCCCTACTTGGGCGAGAACAAATACGCAGTATTTT.

This clone showed up just a few times. The V and J genes are TRBV5-1 and TRBJ2-5, with a weak D call TRBD2 (7 bases). The CDR3 runs 16 residues. Germline V lookup: CDR1 SGHRS, CDR2 YFSETQ. V lost 1 base, J lost 4 bases, and 17 bases lay in between. CDR3 sequence (DNA): TGCGCCAGCAGCTTGCGGCCGGGGGGCTCGGTAGAGACCCAGTACTTC. As protein: CASSLRPGGSVETQYF.

This chain joins TRBV28 and TRBJ2-4; weak D call: TRBD1 (6 bases). CDR3 length: 15 residues. V was trimmed by 6 bases and J by 2 bases, leaving 14 bases between them. Germline V CDR1 and CDR2: MDHEN, SYDVKM. The CDR3 protein is CASSPGHPSKNIQYF. DNA of the CDR3: TGTGCCAGCAGCCCGGGACACCCATCCAAAAACATTCAGTACTTC.

The rearrangement uses TRBV28 and TRBJ1-2; TRBD1 agrees at 7 bases. V lost 6 bases, J lost 2 bases, and 15 bases stayed unmatched. Germline V CDR1 and CDR2: MDHEN, SYDVKM. The CDR3 is 17 amino acids. The CDR3 DNA is TGTGCCAGCAGGCCGAGGATTAACAGGGGAAGAAACTATGGCTACACCTTC. Translating it yields CASRPRINRGRNYGYTF.

The chain joins TRBV5-1 to TRBJ2-3, with 9 bases aligning to TRBD2. Germline-derived CDR1 and CDR2 are SGHRS and YFSETQ. Trimming removed 3 bases from V and 3 bases from J; junction bases left unmatched: 5. The CDR3 runs 15 residues. The DNA of the CDR3 is TGCGCCAGCAGCTCTACCCTAGCGGGAACAGATACGCAGTATTTT. It specifies CASSSTLAGTDTQYF.

The chain couples TRBV6-5 to TRBJ2-7; perhaps TRBD1 as D (6 bases). This CDR3 is 14 amino acids long. In germline, CDR1 is MNHEY, CDR2 SVGAGI. The germline V and J ends were trimmed by 6 bases and 3 bases, with 15 bases remaining between them. CDR3 nucleotides: TGTGCCAGCAGGGGGGTCAGGGGTGGCTACGAGCAGTACTTC. Protein sequence: CASRGVRGGYEQYF.

This chain links TRBV28 with TRBJ2-2; possibly TRBD2 for D (6 bases). Deletions cut 7 bases from V and 2 bases from J, with 14 bases between. CDR1 and CDR2 (germline): MDHEN, SYDVKM. This CDR3 spans 15 amino acids. The CDR3 DNA reads TGTGCCAGCAAGGGGCATAGCGGTAACACCGGGGAGCTGTTTTTT. This encodes CASKGHSGNTGELFF.

In DNA form, the CDR3 reads TGCGCCAGCAGCTTCCGGGTAGGGGCCTACGAGCAGTACTTC. Protein: CASSFRVGAYEQYF. The J gene is TRBJ2-7, the V gene TRBV5-1, with D perhaps matching TRBD1 (5 bases). The CDR3 totals 14 residues. CDR1 is SGHRS, CDR2 YFSETQ, per germline. The germline V and J ends were trimmed by 2 bases and 2 bases, with 11 bases remaining between them.

The chain combines TRBV6-5 with TRBJ1-2; 8 nucleotides line up with TRBD1. The ends lost 7 bases at V and 6 bases at J; junction bases unmatched: 7. This CDR3 has 13 residues. Germline V CDR1 and CDR2: MNHEY, SVGAGI. CDR3 in amino acids: CASTVTGAHGYTF. In nucleotides, the CDR3 is TGTGCCAGCACGGTGACAGGGGCCCATGGCTACACCTTC.

The J gene is TRBJ2-5, the V gene TRBV5-4; 7 bases match TRBD1. CDR3 length: 13 residues. V dropped 4 bases and J dropped 2; count of bases not matched to a gene: 2. Germline CDR1 is SGHNT and CDR2 is YYREEE (reference sequence). CDR3 nucleotide sequence: TGTGCCAGCAGCGTACAGGGGCAAGAGACCCAGTACTTC. It encodes CASSVQGQETQYF.

This clone was seen a single time. V is TRBV19 and J is TRBJ1-2; 7 nucleotides align to TRBD1. The CDR3 runs to 15 residues. Germline V gene sequence: CDR1 LNHDA, CDR2 SQIVND (reference sequence). The trim removed 2 bases at V and 6 bases at J, leaving 9 bases unmatched. The CDR3 DNA follows: TGTGCCAGTAGTATAACCAGGCAGGGGACAGATGGCTACACCTTC. The encoded protein is CASSITRQGTDGYTF.

The chain carries TRBV5-6 and TRBJ1-5, with 10 nucleotides matching TRBD1. Germline-derived CDR1 and CDR2 are SGHDT and YYEEEE. Trimming at V came to 4 bases and at J to 2 bases, leaving 3 bases not matched to a gene. The length of the CDR3 is 15 residues. For the CDR3, the DNA is TGTGCCAGCAGCACGGGGACAGGGGGCAATCAGCCCCAGCATTTT. It specifies CASSTGTGGNQPQHF.

The V call is TRBV3-1 (or the pseudogene TRBV3-2), the J call TRBJ1-1; 10 bases map to TRBD1. The CDR3 spans 14 residues. The trim removed 1 base at V and 11 bases at J, leaving 7 bases unmatched. Germline V gene data show CDR1 as LGHDT and CDR2 as YNNKEL (reference sequence). The CDR3 region is CASSQGGQGRSAFF. The CDR3 nucleotides read TGTGCCAGCAGCCAAGGGGGACAGGGGCGGTCGGCTTTCTTT.

The V call is TRBV4-1, the J call TRBJ2-2; TRBD2 aligns across 8 bases. V lost 4 bases, J lost 5 bases, and 9 bases stayed unmatched. Germline CDR1 and CDR2: MGHRA and YSYEKL. The CDR3 has 16 amino acids. CDR3 region: CASSPPGLAWTGELFF. The CDR3 region has the DNA TGCGCCAGCAGCCCCCCAGGACTAGCTTGGACCGGGGAGCTGTTTTTT.

The chain combines TRBV28 with TRBJ2-7, with 9 bases that match TRBD1. This CDR3 has 15 amino acids. V trimming: 6 bases; J trimming: 4 bases; junction bases outside the gene matches: 10. CDR1 and CDR2 (germline): MDHEN, SYDVKM. CDR3 bases: TGTGCCAGCAGCCTCTTCGGGACAGGGAGTTACGAGCAGTACTTC. Encoded protein: CASSLFGTGSYEQYF.

This chain connects TRBV25-1 to TRBJ1-6; 9 bases are shared with TRBD1. V trimming: 2 bases; J trimming: 9 bases; junction bases outside the gene matches: 2. The germline gives CDR1 MGHDK, CDR2 SYGVNS. This CDR3 spans 14 amino acids. In nucleotides, the CDR3 is TGTGCCAGCAGTGAAGGGACAGGGCTTTCACCCCTCCACTTT. Protein product: CASSEGTGLSPLHF.

Only a few counts were recorded for this clone. The rearrangement uses TRBV5-6 and TRBJ1-2, with TRBD1 as a possible D gene (6 bases). V lost 0 bases to trimming and J lost 3 bases, with 6 bases between them. CDR1 and CDR2 (germline): SGHDT, YYEEEE. The CDR3 is made up of 13 amino acids. The CDR3 is CASSLAGDYGYTF. The CDR3 region has the DNA TGTGCCAGCAGCTTGGCAGGGGACTATGGCTACACCTTC.

The chain recombines TRBV12-3 or TRBV12-4 with TRBJ1-2, with TRBD1 identical over 7 bases. Trimming removed 6 bases from V and 2 bases from J; junction bases left unmatched: 3. The CDR3 sequence is 13 residues long. CDR3 in amino acids: CASRQTGNYGYTF. The DNA of the CDR3 is TGTGCCAGCAGGCAGACAGGGAACTATGGCTACACCTTC.